The rows below give T cell receptor beta chains drawn from one sample of a study of blood T cell repertoires in COVID-19. The data were produced by immunoSEQ multiplex PCR, yet TCRdb's version contains in-frame clones alone and is incomplete. The top ten clones hold about 9.8% of a sample with fewer than 300,000 clones, over 75% of them seen once. Material for sequencing was peripheral blood. These TCRs come from a man younger than 35 with active or convalescent COVID-19. The conserved cysteine and the conserved F or W are not part of the CDR3 here. The order of the fields is V gene, J gene, CDR3 protein.

>TRBV7-9|TRBJ1-2
ASSFSGFDTNYGYT
>TRBV11-2|TRBJ2-7
ASSPGGSYEQY
>TRBV4-1|TRBJ1-1
ASSRSRAATRPEAF
>TRBV3-1/TRBV3-2|TRBJ2-5
ASSLLETQY
>TRBV18|TRBJ1-4
ASSPQDSPYEKLF
>TRBV5-6|TRBJ2-5
ASSLAYGGSQETQY
>TRBV4-1|TRBJ2-7
ASSQTQGARYEQY
>TRBV27|TRBJ1-2
ASSRLGFADYGYT
>TRBV6-5|TRBJ1-4
ASSNRGLVEKLF
>TRBV14|TRBJ1-2
ASSPRQADGYT
>TRBV7-2|TRBJ1-5
ASSLQGGSNQPQH
>TRBV27|TRBJ2-3
ASSPRTSGGTDTQY
>TRBV9|TRBJ2-7
ASSPGLSLYEQY
>TRBV5-1|TRBJ2-2
ASSSGGGTGELF
>TRBV7-8|TRBJ2-7
ASSAQLANPYEQY
>TRBV7-2|TRBJ1-2
ASSFTDSNYGYT
>TRBV7-6|TRBJ1-3
ASRDWAGNTIY
>TRBV12-5|TRBJ1-2
ASGEGTAEKNYGYT
>TRBV5-5|TRBJ1-1
ASSSDIIYTEAF
>TRBV6-2/TRBV6-3|TRBJ2-1
ASRPTSGGTYNEQF
>TRBV3-1/TRBV3-2|TRBJ2-5
ASRHSGGPKETQY
>TRBV15|TRBJ2-7
ATSSPGRGGEQY
>TRBV28|TRBJ2-5
ASSLGGVQETQY
>TRBV6-6|TRBJ2-7
ASSPRTGSYYEQY
>TRBV27|TRBJ2-6
ARTDRGLSGANVLT
>TRBV25-1|TRBJ1-3
ASSARDRGNTIY
>TRBV29-1|TRBJ1-2
SVEDQDRAYGYT
>TRBV7-3|TRBJ2-3
ASSPLSGGAEATDTQY
>TRBV9|TRBJ2-7
ASSVTSGGSYEQY
>TRBV7-8|TRBJ2-1
ASSLVAGRDEQF
>TRBV5-1|TRBJ1-1
ASSSTGELEAF
>TRBV6-5|TRBJ1-1
ASSWGQGVTEAF
>TRBV7-2|TRBJ1-1
ASSFSRGMNTEAF
>TRBV24-1|TRBJ2-5
ATSEGGSAATQY
>TRBV6-2/TRBV6-3|TRBJ1-5
ASSNTRDRDARNQPQH
>TRBV19|TRBJ1-2
ASQTGFDGYT
>TRBV3-1/TRBV3-2|TRBJ2-7
ASSPGSSSYEQY
>TRBV28|TRBJ1-1
ASSLGRGAAF
>TRBV6-6|TRBJ2-7
ASSYRSGGSSYEQY
>TRBV5-5|TRBJ2-1
ASSPDGSNEQF
>TRBV11-2|TRBJ2-4
ASSSIAKNIQY
>TRBV11-2|TRBJ2-3
ASSPAVDTQY
>TRBV4-3|TRBJ2-4
ASSPKISGGEYLAKNIQY
>TRBV7-2|TRBJ2-7
ASSFGDSYEQY
>TRBV4-3|TRBJ2-1
ASSQDIIGQGVNEQF
>TRBV9|TRBJ1-5
ASSDTGGGNQPQH
>TRBV7-2|TRBJ2-1
ASRRGLAGLGEQF
>TRBV13|TRBJ2-7
ASSSGQDSYEQY
>TRBV24-1|TRBJ1-1
ATGQGMNTEAF
>TRBV6-5|TRBJ1-1
ACRQGVMSITEAF
>TRBV5-1|TRBJ2-5
ASSPGGAGLQETQY
>TRBV9|TRBJ1-4
ASSGQTGVGEKLF
>TRBV4-1|TRBJ1-4
ASSPGGTGAPFNEKLF
>TRBV10-3|TRBJ2-1
AISEVGTSGVGQF